Given below is one T cell receptor beta chain in context. Clones were sequenced by immunoSEQ multiplex PCR, and TCRdb holds only the in-frame ones, with some missing. The sample has about 2.1 million clones, approximately 94% seen once; the top ten hold over 1.5%. This sample was taken from a study of shared clonotypes between healthy human individuals. CD45RO-negative cells were positively selected for CCR7, leaving out terminally differentiated effector memory CD45RA+ cells. Germline CDR1 is MNHEY and CDR2 is SMNVEV (reference sequence). The CDR3 runs to 14 residues. V lost 6 bases, J lost 5 bases, and 17 bases lay in between.

This chain connects TRBV27 to TRBJ2-7; D possibly uses TRBD1 or TRBD2 (5 bases each). This TCR was sampled from a man aged 18 to 30 in good health. Some clones in this sample may be carry-over from other donors' samples. Sequences were obtained from naive CD8+ T cells from PBMCs. The CDR3 loop reads CASSLGTNIHEQYF. The CDR3 DNA sequence: TGTGCCAGCAGCCTTGGGACGAACATCCACGAGCAGTACTTC.